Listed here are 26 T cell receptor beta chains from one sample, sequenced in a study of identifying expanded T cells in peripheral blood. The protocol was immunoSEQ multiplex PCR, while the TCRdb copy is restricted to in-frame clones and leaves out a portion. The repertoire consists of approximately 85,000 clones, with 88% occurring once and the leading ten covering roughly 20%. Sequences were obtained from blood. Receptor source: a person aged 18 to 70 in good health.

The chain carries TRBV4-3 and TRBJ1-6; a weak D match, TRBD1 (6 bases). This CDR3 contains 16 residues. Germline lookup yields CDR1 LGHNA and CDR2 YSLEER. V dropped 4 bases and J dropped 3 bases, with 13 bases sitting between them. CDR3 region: CASSPSGAVYNSPLHF. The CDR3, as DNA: TGCGCCAGCAGCCCTTCAGGGGCCGTCTATAATTCACCCCTCCACTTT.

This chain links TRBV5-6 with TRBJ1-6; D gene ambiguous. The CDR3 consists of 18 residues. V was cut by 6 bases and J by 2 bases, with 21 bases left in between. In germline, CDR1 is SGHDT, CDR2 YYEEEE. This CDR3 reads CASNYPTQWIPYNSPLHF. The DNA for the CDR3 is TGTGCCAGCAACTATCCGACCCAGTGGATACCCTATAATTCACCCCTCCACTTT.

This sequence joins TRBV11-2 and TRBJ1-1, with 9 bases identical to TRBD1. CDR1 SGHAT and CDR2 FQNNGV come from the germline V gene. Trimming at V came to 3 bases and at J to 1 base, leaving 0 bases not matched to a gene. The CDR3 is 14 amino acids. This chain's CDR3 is CASSLTGGNTEAFF. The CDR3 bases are TGTGCCAGCAGCTTGACAGGGGGGAACACTGAAGCTTTCTTT.

CDR3 in DNA: TGTGCCAGCAGTTACGTGGAAGGTCAGCCCCAGCATTTT. As protein: CASSYVEGQPQHF. The chain recombines TRBV6-5 with TRBJ1-5; the D is unclear. In germline, CDR1 is MNHEY, CDR2 SVGAGI. V lost 2 bases to trimming and J lost 6 bases, with 8 bases between them. The CDR3 sequence is 13 residues long.

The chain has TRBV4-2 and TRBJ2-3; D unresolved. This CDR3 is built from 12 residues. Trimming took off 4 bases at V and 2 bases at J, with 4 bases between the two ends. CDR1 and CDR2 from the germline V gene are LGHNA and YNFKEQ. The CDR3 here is CASSLDTDTQYF. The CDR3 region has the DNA TGTGCCAGCAGCCTAGACACAGATACGCAGTATTTT.

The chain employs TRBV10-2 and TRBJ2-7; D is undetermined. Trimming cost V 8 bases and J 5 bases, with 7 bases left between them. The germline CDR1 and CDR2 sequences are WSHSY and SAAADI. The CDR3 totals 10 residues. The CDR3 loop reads CASGRDEQYF. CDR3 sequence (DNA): TGCGCCAGCGGAAGGGACGAGCAGTACTTC.

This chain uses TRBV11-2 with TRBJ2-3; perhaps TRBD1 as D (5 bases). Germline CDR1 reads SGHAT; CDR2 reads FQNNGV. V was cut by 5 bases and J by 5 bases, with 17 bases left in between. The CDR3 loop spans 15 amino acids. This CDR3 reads CASSPLWGTGDTQYF. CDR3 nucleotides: TGTGCCAGCAGCCCCCTGTGGGGTACAGGAGATACGCAGTATTTT.

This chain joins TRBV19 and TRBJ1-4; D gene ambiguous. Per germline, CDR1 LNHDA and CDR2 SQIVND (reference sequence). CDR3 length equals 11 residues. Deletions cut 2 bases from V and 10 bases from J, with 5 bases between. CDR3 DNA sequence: TGTGCCAGTAGTATACTGGGAAAACTGTTTTTT. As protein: CASSILGKLFF.

This CDR3 is CASSTDRGRDSYEQYF. The CDR3 DNA reads as TGTGCCAGCAGCACGGACAGGGGAAGGGATTCCTACGAGCAGTACTTC. The V call is TRBV27, the J call TRBJ2-7; 9 positions match TRBD1. This CDR3 spans 16 amino acids. Trimming cost V 6 bases and J 1 base; bases outside gene matches: 10. CDR1 is MNHEY, CDR2 SMNVEV, per germline (reference sequence).

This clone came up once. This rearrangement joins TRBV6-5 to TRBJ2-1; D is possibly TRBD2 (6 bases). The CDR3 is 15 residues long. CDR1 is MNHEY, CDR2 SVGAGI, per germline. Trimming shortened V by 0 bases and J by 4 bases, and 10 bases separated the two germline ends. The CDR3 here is CASSYSGEAYNEQFF. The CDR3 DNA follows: TGTGCCAGCAGTTACTCTGGGGAGGCTTACAATGAGCAGTTCTTC.

This chain's CDR3 is CASSKLLPCGGGYEQYF. In DNA, the CDR3 is TGTGCCAGCAGCAAACTCCTCCCCTGCGGGGGGGGGTACGAGCAGTACTTC. This rearrangement joins TRBV21-1 to TRBJ2-7; the D call TRBD2 from the table was never checked on the DNA. TRBV21-1 counts as a pseudogene. This CDR3 spans 17 amino acids.

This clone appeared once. The CDR3 spells CASSDDYGYTF. The CDR3 DNA reads as TGTGCCAGCAGCGATGACTATGGCTACACCTTC. The chain uses TRBV5-4 and TRBJ1-2; the D is unclear. V gave up 4 bases and J gave up 3 bases, with 4 bases separating them. The CDR3 contains 11 residues. Germline CDR1 SGHNT, CDR2 YYREEE (reference sequence).

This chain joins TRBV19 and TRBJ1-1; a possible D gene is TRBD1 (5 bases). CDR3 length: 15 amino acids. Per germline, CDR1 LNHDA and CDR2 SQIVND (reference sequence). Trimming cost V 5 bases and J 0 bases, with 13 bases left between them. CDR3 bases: TGTGCCAGTAGTGCACAGGAGCCTGTGAACACTGAAGCTTTCTTT. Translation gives CASSAQEPVNTEAFF.

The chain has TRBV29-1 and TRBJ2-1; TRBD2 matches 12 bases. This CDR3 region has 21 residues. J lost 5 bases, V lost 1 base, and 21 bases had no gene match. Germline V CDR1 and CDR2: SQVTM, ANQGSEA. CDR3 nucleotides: TGCAGCGTTGAAGGAGTACCCGGACAGGACCCGACTAGCGGGGGCCACAATGAGCAGTTCTTC. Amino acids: CSVEGVPGQDPTSGGHNEQFF.

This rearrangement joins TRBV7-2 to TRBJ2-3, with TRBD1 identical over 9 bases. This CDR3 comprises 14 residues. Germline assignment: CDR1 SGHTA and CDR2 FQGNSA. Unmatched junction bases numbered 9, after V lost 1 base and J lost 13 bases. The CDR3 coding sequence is TGTGCCAGCAGCTTAGGAGGCCCGGGACAGGGCAAGTATTTT. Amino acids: CASSLGGPGQGKYF. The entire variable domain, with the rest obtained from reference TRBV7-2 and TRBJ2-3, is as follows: GAGVSQSPSNKVTEKGKDVELRCDPISGHTALYWYRQSLGQGLEFLIYFQGNSAPDKSGLPSDRFSAERTGGSVSTLTIQRTQQEDSAVYLCASSLGGPGQGKYFGPGTRLTVL.

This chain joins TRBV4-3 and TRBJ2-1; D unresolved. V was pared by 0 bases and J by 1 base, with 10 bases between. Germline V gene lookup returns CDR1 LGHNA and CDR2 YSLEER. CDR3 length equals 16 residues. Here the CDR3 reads CASSQDGIESYNEQFF. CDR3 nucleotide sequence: TGCGCCAGCAGCCAAGATGGCATTGAGTCCTACAATGAGCAGTTCTTC.

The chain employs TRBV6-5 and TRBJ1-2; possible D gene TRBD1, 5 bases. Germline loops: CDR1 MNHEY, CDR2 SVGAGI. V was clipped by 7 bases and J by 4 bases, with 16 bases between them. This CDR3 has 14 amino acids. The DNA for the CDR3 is TGTGCCAGCACTCCCGAAAGGGGAAGCTATGGCTACACCTTC. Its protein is CASTPERGSYGYTF.

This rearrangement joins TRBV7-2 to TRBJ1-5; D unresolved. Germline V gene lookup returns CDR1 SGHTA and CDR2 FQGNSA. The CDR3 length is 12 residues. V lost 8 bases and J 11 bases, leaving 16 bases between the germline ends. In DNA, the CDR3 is TGTGCCAGCGTTGATAGTTCAGCGGCCCAGCATTTT. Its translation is CASVDSSAAQHF.

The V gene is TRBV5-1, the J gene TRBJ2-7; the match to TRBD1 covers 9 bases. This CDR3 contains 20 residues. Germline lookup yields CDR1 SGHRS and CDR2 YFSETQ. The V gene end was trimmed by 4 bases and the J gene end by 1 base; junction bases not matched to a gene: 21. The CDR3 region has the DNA TGCGCCAGCAGCGCCAGCCTGACAGGGGGAAGACTAGCAGGTTCCTACGAGCAGTACTTC. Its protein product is CASSASLTGGRLAGSYEQYF.

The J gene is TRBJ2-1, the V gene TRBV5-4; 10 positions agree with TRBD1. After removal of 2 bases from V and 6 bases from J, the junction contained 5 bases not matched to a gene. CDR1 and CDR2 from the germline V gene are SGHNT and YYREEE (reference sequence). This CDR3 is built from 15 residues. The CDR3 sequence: CASSFGTGDGNEQFF. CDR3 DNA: TGTGCCAGCAGCTTCGGGACAGGGGACGGCAATGAGCAGTTCTTC.

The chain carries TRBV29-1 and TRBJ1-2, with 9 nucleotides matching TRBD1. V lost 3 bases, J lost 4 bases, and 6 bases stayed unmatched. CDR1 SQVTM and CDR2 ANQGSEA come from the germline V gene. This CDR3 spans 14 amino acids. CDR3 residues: CSVETGGPGYGYTF. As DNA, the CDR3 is TGCAGCGTTGAGACAGGGGGTCCTGGCTATGGCTACACCTTC. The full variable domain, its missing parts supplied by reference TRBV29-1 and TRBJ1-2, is SAVISQKPSRDICQRGTSLTIQCQVDSQVTMMFWYRQQPGQSLTLIATANQGSEATYESGFVIDKFPISRPNLTFSTLTVSNMSPEDSSIYLCSVETGGPGYGYTFGSGTRLTVV.

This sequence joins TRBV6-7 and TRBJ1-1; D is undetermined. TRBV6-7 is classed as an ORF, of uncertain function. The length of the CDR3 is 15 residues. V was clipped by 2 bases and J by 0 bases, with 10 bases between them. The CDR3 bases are TGTGCCAGCAGTTACCTAGGGCCTATGAACACTGAAGCTTTCTTT. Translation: CASSYLGPMNTEAFF.

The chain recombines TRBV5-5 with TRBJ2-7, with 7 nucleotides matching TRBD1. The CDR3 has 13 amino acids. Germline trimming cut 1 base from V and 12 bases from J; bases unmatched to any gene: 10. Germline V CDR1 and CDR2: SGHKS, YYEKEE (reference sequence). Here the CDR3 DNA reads TGTGCCAGCAGCTTGATGGACAGGTTGGTTGGGTACTTC. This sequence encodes CASSLMDRLVGYF.

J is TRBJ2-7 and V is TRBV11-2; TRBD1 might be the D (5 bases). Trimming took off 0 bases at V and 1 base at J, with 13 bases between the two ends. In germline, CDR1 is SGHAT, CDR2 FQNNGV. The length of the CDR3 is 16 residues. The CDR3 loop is CASSLERQGLSYEQYF. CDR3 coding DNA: TGTGCCAGCAGCTTAGAGAGGCAGGGCTTATCCTACGAGCAGTACTTC.

CDR3 DNA: TGTGCCAGTACGACGACAGGGGGAGCGGATCAGCCCCAGCATTTT. Its translation is CASTTTGGADQPQHF. J is TRBJ1-5 and V is TRBV19; 9 bases are a match to TRBD1. CDR3 length equals 15 residues. The germline V gene encodes CDR1 LNHDA and CDR2 SQIVND (reference sequence). After removal of 7 bases from V and 5 bases from J, the junction contained 9 bases not matched to a gene.

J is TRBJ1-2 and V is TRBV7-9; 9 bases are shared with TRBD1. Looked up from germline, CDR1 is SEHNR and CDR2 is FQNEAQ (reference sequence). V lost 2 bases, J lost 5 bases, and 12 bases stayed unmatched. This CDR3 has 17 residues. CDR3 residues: CASSLPLGGQGSYGYTF. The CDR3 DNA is TGTGCCAGCAGCTTACCTCTGGGCGGACAGGGGTCTTATGGCTACACCTTC.